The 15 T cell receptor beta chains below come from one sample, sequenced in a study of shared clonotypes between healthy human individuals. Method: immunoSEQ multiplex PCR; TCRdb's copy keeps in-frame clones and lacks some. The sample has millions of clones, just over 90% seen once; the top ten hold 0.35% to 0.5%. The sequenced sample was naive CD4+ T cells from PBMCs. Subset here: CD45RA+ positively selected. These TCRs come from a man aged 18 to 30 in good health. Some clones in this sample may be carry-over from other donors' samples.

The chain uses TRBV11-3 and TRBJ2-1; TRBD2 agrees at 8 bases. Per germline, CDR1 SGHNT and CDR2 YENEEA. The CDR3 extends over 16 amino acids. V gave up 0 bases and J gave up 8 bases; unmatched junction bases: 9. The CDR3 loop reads CASSLDQLAGRHEQFF. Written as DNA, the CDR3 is TGTGCCAGCAGCTTAGATCAGCTAGCGGGTAGACATGAGCAGTTCTTC.

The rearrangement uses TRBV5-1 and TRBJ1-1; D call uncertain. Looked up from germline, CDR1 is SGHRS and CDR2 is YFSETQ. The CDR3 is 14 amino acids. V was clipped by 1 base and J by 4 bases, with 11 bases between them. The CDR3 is CASSLWRTGTEAFF. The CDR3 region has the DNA TGCGCCAGCAGCTTGTGGAGAACTGGCACTGAAGCTTTCTTT. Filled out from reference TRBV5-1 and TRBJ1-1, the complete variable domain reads KAGVTQTPRYLIKTRGQQVTLSCSPISGHRSVSWYQQTPGQGLQFLFEYFSETQRNKGNFPGRFSGRQFSNSRSEMNVSTLELGDSALYLCASSLWRTGTEAFFGQGTRLTVV.

CDR3 residues: CASSSPAVGQGASKAGNTIYF. The CDR3 DNA sequence: TGTGCCAGCAGTTCCCCCGCTGTTGGGCAGGGCGCCTCTAAGGCCGGAAACACCATATATTTT. The chain uses TRBV28 and TRBJ1-3; possibly TRBD1 for D (5 bases). The CDR3 sequence is 21 residues long. The V gene lost 4 bases and the J gene lost 4 bases, with 32 bases spanning the gap. Germline V gene data show CDR1 as MDHEN and CDR2 as SYDVKM.

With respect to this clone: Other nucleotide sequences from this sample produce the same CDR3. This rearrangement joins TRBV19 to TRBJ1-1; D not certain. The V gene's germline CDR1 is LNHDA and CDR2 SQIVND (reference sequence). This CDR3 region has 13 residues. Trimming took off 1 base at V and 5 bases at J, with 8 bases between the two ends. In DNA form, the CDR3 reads TGTGCCAGTAGTATAGGAGTCGAGACTGAAGCTTTCTTT. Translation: CASSIGVETEAFF.

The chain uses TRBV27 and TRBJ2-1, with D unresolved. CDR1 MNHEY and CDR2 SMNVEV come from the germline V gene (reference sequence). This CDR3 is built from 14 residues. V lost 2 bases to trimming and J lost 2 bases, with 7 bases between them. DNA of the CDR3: TGTGCCAGCAGTTTAATCAGAACCTACAATGAGCAGTTCTTC. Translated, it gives CASSLIRTYNEQFF.

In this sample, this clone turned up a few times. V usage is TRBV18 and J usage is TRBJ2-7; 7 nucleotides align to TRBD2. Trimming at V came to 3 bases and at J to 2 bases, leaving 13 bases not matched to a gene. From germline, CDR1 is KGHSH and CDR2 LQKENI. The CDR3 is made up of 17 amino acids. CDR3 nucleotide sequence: TGTGCCAGCTCACCGGCCCCGAGCGCTAGCGGACCCTACGAGCAGTACTTC. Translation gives CASSPAPSASGPYEQYF.

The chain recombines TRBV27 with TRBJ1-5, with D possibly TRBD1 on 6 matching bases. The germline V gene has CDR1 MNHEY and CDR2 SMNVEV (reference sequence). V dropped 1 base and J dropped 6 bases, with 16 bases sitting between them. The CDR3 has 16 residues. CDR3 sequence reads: CASSLLRGALGQPQHF. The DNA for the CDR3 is TGTGCCAGCAGTTTATTAAGGGGGGCTCTTGGTCAGCCCCAGCATTTT.

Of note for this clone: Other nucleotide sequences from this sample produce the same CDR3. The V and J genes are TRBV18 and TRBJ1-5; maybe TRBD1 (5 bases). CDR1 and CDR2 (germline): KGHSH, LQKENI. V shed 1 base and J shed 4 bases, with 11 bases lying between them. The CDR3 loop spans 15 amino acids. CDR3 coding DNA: TGTGCCAGCTCACCACGAGGGGTGGGAAATCAGCCCCAGCATTTT. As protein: CASSPRGVGNQPQHF.

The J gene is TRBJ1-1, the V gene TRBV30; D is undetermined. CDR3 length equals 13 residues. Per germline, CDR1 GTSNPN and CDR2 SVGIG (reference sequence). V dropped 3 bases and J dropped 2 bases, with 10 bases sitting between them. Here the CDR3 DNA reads TGTGCCTGGAGGTTGGAGGTCAACACTGAAGCTTTCTTT. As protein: CAWRLEVNTEAFF.

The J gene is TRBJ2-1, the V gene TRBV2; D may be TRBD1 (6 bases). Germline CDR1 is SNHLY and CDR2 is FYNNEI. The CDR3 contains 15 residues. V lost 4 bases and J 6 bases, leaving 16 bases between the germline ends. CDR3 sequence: CASSVTSRGRNEQFF. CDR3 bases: TGTGCCAGCAGTGTTACAAGCAGGGGTCGCAATGAGCAGTTCTTC.

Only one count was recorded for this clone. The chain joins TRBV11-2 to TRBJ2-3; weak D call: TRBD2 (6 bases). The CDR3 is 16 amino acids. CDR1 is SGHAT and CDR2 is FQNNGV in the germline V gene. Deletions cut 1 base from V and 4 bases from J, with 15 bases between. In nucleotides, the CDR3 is TGTGCCAGCAGCTTAGTAGGAGATGGGAGGCCAGATACGCAGTATTTT. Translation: CASSLVGDGRPDTQYF.

The CDR3 DNA reads TGTGCCTGGGGGGGATCACACTACGAGCAGTACTTC. Amino acids: CAWGGSHYEQYF. This chain uses TRBV30 with TRBJ2-7; the D gene could be TRBD1 or TRBD2 (5 bases each). From germline, CDR1 is GTSNPN and CDR2 SVGIG (reference sequence). Trimming stripped 5 bases from V and 3 bases from J, with 11 bases between. CDR3 size: 12 residues.

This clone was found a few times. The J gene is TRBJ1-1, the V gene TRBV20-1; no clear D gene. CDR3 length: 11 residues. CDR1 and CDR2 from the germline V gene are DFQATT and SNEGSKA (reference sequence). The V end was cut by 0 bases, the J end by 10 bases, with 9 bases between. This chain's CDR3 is CSAREDAGAFF. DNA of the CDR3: TGCAGTGCTAGAGAGGATGCGGGAGCTTTCTTT.

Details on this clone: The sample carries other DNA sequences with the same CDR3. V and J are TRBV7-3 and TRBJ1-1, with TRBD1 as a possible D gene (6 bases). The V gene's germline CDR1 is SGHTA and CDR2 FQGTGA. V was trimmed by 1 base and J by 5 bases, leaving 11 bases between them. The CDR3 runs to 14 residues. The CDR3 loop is CASSLSGGETEAFF. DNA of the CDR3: TGTGCCAGCAGCTTAAGCGGGGGCGAGACTGAAGCTTTCTTT.

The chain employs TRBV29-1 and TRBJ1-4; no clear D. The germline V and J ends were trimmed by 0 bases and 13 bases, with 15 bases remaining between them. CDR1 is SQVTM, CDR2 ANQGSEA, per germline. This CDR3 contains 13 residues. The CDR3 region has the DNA TGCAGCGTTGAAGATTTGGGAGGGAGTAGACTGTTTTTT. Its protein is CSVEDLGGSRLFF.